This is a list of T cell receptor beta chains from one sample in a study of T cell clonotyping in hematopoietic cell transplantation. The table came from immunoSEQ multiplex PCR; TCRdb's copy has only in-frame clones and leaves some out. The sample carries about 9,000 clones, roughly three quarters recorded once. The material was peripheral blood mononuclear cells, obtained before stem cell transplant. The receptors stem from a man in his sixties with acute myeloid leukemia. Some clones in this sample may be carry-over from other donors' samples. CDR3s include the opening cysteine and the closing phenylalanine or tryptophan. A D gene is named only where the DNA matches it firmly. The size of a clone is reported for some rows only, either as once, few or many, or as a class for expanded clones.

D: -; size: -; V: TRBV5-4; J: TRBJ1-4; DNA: TGTGCCAGCAGCTTGGGCAGGTCTAATGAAAAACTGTTTTTT; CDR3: CASSLGRSNEKLFF
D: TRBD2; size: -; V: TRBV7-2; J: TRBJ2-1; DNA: TGTGCCAGCAGCCCTCGGACTAGCGGGAGGTTGGACTCCTACAATGAGCAGTTCTTC; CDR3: CASSPRTSGRLDSYNEQFF
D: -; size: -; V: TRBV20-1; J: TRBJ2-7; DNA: TGCAGTGCTAGAGATTTCTACGAGCAGTACTTC; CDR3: CSARDFYEQYF
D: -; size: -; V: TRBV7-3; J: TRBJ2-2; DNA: TGTGCCAGCAGCTTCACCGGGACACCGAACACCGGGGAGCTGTTTTTT; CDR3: CASSFTGTPNTGELFF
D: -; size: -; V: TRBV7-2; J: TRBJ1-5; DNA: TGTGCCAGCAGCCCCCCCTGGGATCAGCCCCAGCATTTT; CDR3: CASSPPWDQPQHF
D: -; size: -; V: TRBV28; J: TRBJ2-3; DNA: TGTGCCAGCAGTCCCGGGAAAGGTACGCAGTATTTT; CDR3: CASSPGKGTQYF
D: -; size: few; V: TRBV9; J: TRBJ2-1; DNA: TGTGCCAGCAGCGTAGTGGACCCAAGCTCCTACAATGAGCAGTTCTTC; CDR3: CASSVVDPSSYNEQFF
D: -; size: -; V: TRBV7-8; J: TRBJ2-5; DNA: TGTGCCAGCACCCGGGAGACCCAGTACTTC; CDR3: CASTRETQYF
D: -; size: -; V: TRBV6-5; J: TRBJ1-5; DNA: TGTGCCAGCAGTTCGAATAGCAATCAGCCCCAGCATTTT; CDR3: CASSSNSNQPQHF
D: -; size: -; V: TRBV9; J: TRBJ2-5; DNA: TGTGCCAGCAGCGTAGGCCCTGAGACCCAGTACTTC; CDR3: CASSVGPETQYF
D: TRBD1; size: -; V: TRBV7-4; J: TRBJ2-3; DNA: TGTGCCAGCAGCTACCGGGACAGGGGCCCGGTCTTCACAGATACGCAGTATTTT; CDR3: CASSYRDRGPVFTDTQYF
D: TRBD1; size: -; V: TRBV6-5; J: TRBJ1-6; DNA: TGTGCCAGCAGCGCCGGGACAGACAGTTCACCCCTCCACTTT; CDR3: CASSAGTDSSPLHF
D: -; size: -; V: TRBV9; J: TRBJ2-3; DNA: TGTGCCAGCAGCGTAGCTATGAGGAGCACAGATACGCAGTATTTT; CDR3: CASSVAMRSTDTQYF
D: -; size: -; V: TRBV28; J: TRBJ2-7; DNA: TGTGCCAGCACCCTACAGGGATCCTACGAGCAGTACTTC; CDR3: CASTLQGSYEQYF
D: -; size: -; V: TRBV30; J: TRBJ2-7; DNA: TGTGCCTGGAGTGCTTACAGCTACGAGCAGTACTTC; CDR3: CAWSAYSYEQYF
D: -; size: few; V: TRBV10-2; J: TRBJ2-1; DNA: TGCGCCAGCAGTGAATCGACGGGAGCCCCGCTGGTTTTCTCCTACAATGAGCAGTTCTTC; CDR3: CASSESTGAPLVFSYNEQFF
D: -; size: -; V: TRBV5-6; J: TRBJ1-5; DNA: TGTGCCAGCAGCTTGGCCAATAGTGGCAATCAGCCCCAGCATTTT; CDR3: CASSLANSGNQPQHF
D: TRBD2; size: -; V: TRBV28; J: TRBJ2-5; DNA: TGTGCCAGCAGTTTTCAAACGGGAGGCGTTGTAGAGACCCAGTACTTC; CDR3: CASSFQTGGVVETQYF
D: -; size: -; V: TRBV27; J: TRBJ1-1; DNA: TGTGCCATCCCGGTCCGGGACACAGAATTCATGAACACTGAAGCTTTCTTT; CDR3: CAIPVRDTEFMNTEAFF
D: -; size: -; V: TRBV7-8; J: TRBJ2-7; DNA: TGTGCCAGCAGCCCCAAGGCCTGGGGGGCTGGCGAGCAGTACTTC; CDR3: CASSPKAWGAGEQYF
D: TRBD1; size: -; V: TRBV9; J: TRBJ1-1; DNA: TGTGCCAGCAGCCCCCATGTCGGGGACAGGGGGACTGAAGCTTTCTTT; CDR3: CASSPHVGDRGTEAFF
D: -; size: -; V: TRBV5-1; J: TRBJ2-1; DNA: TGCGCCAGCAGCTTGGCCTGGGGAGCGGACAATGAGCAGTTCTTC; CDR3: CASSLAWGADNEQFF
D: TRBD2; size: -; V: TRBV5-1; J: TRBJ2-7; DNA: TGCGCCAGCAGCCCCCGGGGGGGGGTCAACTACGAGCAGTACTTC; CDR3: CASSPRGGVNYEQYF
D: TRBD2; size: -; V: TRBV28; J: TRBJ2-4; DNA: TGTGCCAGCAGTTTGCTCAGGCTAGCGGGAGCCAAAAACATTCAGTACTTC; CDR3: CASSLLRLAGAKNIQYF
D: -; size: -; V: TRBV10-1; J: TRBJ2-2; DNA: TGCGCCAGCAGTGATCCCGCGGGACCGGCCCCTGGGGAGCTGTTTTTT; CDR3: CASSDPAGPAPGELFF
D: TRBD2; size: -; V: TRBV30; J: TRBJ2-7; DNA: TGTGCCTGGGCCCCGGGACTACAGTACGAGCAGTACTTC; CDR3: CAWAPGLQYEQYF
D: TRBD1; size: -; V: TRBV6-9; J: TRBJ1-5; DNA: TGTGCCAGCAGTTACTTCCCGACAGGGAGAGGCAATCAGCCCCAGCATTTT; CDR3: CASSYFPTGRGNQPQHF
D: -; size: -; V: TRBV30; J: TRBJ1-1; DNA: TGTGCCTGGAGCCATGGGCGGTGGGAGGCAGAAGCTTTCTTT; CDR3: CAWSHGRWEAEAFF
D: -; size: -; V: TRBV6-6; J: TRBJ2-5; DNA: TGTGCCAGCAGGAAGACAGAGGAAGAGACCCAGTACTTC; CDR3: CASRKTEEETQYF
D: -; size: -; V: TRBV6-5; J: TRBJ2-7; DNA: TGTGCCAGCAGACAGAGCCGCCACGAGCAGTACTTC; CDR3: CASRQSRHEQYF
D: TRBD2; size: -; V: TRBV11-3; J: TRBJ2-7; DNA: TGTGCCAAGTCCGGGGGGGGCCTTTTCTACGAGCAGTACTTC; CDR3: CAKSGGGLFYEQYF
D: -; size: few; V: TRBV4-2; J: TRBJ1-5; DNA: TGTGCCAGCAGCCAAGAAGTTGCGGGGTTAAGCAATCAGCCCCAGCATTTT; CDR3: CASSQEVAGLSNQPQHF
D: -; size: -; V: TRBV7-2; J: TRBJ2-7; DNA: TGTGCCAGCAGCGAAAACAGGGTCGGGGAGCAGTACTTC; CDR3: CASSENRVGEQYF
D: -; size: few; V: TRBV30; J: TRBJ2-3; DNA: TGTGCCTGGAGTGTAAGGCTCCAGGGAGAGGCGCAGTATTTT; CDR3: CAWSVRLQGEAQYF
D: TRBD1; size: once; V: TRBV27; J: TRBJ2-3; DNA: TGTGCCAGCAGTTCGGGACAGGGGGGCTTTGGAGAGCAGTATTTT; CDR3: CASSSGQGGFGEQYF
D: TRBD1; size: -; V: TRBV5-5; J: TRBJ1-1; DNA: TGTGCCAGCAGCCCCGACAGGGGAAACACTGAAGCTTTCTTT; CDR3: CASSPDRGNTEAFF
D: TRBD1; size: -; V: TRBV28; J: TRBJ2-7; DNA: TGTGCCAGCAGACTGACAGGGGGTAGATCCGAGCAGTACTTC; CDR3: CASRLTGGRSEQYF
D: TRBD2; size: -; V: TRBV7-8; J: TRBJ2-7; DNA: TGTGCCAGCAGCTTAGTCCCTAGCGGGTGGACCTCCTACGAGCAGTACTTC; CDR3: CASSLVPSGWTSYEQYF
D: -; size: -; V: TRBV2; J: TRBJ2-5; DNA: TGTGCCAGCAGTTGGACGGCAGGTCAAGAGACCCAGTACTTC; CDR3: CASSWTAGQETQYF
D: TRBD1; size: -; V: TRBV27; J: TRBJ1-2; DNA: TGTGCCAGCAGTAACAGGGGTGGAAATGGCTACACCTTC; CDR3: CASSNRGGNGYTF
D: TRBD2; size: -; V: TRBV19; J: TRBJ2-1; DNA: TGTGCCAGTAGTTTTTACCTCGGACTAGGCGGTGAGCAGTTCTTC; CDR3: CASSFYLGLGGEQFF